Given below is one TCR beta chain in context. Antigen unknown. These data belong to a study of Ad26.COV2.S vaccination and SARS-CoV-2 variants. Study-wide background: The Ad26.COV2.S arm of the COV1001 trial was where the donor was placed.

Germline loops: CDR1 SGHNT, CDR2 YYREEE (reference sequence). The V end was cut by 1 base, the J end by 4 bases, with 11 bases between. The CDR3 contains 14 residues. Regarding the study as a whole: Placebo recipients trailed vaccine recipients in spike-specific TCR breadth. Non-spike TCR breadth did not differ much between vaccine and placebo recipients.

Stated treatment: some 20 received Ad26.COV2.S at low or high dose, single or two shots; about five received placebo; per-sample allocation not given. Samples came from day 63 after the first vaccine or placebo injection. Whoever gave the sample was an adult aged 18-55 years in Boston. Generated by immunoSEQ multiplex PCR, the TCRdb table keeps only in-frame clones and is missing some. The data contain about 410,000 clones, around 92% of them seen just once; the ten biggest clones take up more than 1.5%. The V call is TRBV5-4, the J call TRBJ1-1; D is possibly TRBD1 (5 bases). The TCR originated in a person aged 18-60 years who received the Ad26.COV2.S COVID-19 vaccine or a placebo. Sequences were derived from peripheral blood, sampled in a trial of Ad26.COV2.S vaccine versus placebo. CDR3 nucleotide sequence: TGTGCCAGCAGCTTGAGGTGGGGGGTCACTGAAGCTTTCTTT. The encoded protein is CASSLRWGVTEAFF.